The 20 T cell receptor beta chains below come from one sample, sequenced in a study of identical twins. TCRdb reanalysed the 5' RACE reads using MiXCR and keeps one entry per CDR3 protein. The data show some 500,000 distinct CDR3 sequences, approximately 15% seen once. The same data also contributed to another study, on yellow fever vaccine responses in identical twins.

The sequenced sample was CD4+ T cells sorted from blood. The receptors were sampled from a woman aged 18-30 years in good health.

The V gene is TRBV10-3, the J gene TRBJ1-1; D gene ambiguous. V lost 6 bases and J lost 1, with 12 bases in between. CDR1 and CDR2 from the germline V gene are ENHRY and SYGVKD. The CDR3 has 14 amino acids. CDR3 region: CAISRPTGNTEAFF. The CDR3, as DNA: TGTGCCATCAGCCGCCCGACTGGGAACACTGAAGCTTTCTTT.

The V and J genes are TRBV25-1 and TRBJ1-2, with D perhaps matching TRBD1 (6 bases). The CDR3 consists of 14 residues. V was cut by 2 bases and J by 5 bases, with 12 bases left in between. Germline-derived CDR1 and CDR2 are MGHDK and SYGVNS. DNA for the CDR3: TGTGCCAGCAGTGAAAGGACAGCGCTTTATGGCTACACCTTC. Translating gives CASSERTALYGYTF.

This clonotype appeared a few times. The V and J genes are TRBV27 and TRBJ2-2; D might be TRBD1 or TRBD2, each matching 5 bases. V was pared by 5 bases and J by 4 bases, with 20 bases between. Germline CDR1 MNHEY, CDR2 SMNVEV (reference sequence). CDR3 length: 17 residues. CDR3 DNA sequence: TGTGCCAGCAGTCTAAGCCCCCCCAGTGGGGGCACCGGGGAGCTGTTTTTT. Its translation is CASSLSPPSGGTGELFF.

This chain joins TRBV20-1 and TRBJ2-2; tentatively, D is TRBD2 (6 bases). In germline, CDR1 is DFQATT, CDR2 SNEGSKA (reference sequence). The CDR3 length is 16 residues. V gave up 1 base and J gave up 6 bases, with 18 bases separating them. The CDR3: CSARAPGAHRPGELFF. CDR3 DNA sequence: TGCAGTGCTAGAGCCCCGGGAGCACATCGTCCCGGGGAGCTGTTTTTT.

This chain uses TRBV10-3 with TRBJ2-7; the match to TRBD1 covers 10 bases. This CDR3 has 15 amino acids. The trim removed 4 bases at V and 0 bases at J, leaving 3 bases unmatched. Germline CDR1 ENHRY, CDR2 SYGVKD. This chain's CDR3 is CAISVTGGPSYEQYF. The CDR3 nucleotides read TGTGCCATCAGTGTGACAGGGGGCCCCTCCTACGAGCAGTACTTC.

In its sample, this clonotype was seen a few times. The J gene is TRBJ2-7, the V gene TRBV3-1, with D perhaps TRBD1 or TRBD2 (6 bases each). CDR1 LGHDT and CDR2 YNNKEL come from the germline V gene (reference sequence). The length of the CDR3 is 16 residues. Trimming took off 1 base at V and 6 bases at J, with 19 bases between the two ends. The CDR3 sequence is CASSQGRAVGGGEQYF. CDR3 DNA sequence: TGTGCCAGCAGCCAAGGAAGGGCGGTAGGAGGGGGCGAGCAGTACTTC.

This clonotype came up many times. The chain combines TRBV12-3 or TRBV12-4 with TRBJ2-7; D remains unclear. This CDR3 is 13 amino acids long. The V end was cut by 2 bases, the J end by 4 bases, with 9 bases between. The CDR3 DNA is TGTGCCAGCAGTTTAAAAGTCGTTTACGAGCAGTACTTC. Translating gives CASSLKVVYEQYF.

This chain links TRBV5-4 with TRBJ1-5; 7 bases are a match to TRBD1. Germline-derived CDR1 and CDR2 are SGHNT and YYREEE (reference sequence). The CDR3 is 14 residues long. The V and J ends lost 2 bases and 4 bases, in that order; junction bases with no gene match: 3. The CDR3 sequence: CASSLQGTNQPQHF. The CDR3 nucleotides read TGTGCCAGCAGCTTACAGGGGACAAATCAGCCCCAGCATTTT. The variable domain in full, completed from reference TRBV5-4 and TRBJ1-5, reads ETGVTQSPTHLIKTRGQQVTLRCSSQSGHNTVSWYQQALGQGPQFIFQYYREEENGRGNFPPRFSGLQFPNYSSELNVNALELDDSALYLCASSLQGTNQPQHFGDGTRLSIL.

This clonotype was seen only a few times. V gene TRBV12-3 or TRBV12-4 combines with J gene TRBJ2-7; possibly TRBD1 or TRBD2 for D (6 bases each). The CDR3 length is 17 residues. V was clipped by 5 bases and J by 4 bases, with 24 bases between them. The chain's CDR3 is CASSRTWRGGGWYEQYF. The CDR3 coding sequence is TGTGCCAGCAGTCGGACCTGGAGAGGGGGAGGATGGTACGAGCAGTACTTC.

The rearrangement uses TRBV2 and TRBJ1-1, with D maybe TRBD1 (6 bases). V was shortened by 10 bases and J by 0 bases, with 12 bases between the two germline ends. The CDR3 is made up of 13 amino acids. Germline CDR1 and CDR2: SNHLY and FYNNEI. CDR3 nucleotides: TGTGCCACCCAAGGACAGCTGAACACTGAAGCTTTCTTT. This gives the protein CATQGQLNTEAFF.

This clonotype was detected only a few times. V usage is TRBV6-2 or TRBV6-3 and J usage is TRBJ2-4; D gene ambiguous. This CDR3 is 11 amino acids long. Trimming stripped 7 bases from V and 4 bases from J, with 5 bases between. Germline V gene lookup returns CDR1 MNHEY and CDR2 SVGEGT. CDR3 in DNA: TGTGCCAGCACCCAAAAAAACATTCAGTACTTC. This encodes CASTQKNIQYF.

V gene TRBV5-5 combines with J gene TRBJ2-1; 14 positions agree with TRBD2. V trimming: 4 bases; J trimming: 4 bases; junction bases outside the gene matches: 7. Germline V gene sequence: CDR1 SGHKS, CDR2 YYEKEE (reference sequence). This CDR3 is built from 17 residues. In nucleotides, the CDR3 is TGTGCCAGCAGCGGACTGGGACTAGCGGGGGATTACAATGAGCAGTTCTTC. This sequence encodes CASSGLGLAGDYNEQFF.

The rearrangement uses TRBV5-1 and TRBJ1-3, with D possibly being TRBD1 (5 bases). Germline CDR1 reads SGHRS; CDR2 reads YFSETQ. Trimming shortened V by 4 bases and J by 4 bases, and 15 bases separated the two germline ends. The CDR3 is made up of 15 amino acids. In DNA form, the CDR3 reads TGCGCCAGCAGCCAGAGCACAGGTCCGGGAAACACCATATATTTT. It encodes CASSQSTGPGNTIYF. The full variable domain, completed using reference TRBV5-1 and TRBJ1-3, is KAGVTQTPRYLIKTRGQQVTLSCSPISGHRSVSWYQQTPGQGLQFLFEYFSETQRNKGNFPGRFSGRQFSNSRSEMNVSTLELGDSALYLCASSQSTGPGNTIYFGEGSWLTVV.

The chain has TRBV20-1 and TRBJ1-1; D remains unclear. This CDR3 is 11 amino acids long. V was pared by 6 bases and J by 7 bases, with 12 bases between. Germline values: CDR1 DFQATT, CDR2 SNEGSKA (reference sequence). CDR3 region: CSARREVEAFF. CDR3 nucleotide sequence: TGCAGTGCAAGGAGGGAAGTTGAAGCTTTCTTT.

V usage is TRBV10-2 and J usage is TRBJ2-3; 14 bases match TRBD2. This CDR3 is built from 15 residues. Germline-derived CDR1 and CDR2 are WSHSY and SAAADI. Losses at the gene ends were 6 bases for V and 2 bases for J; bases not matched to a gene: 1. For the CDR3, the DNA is TGCGCCAGCAGGACTAGCGGGGGGGTCACAGATACGCAGTATTTT. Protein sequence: CASRTSGGVTDTQYF.

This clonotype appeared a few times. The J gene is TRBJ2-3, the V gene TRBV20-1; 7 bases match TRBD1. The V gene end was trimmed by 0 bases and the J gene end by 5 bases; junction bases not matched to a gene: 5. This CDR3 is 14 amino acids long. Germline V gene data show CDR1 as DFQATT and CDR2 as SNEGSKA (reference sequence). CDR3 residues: CSARDYQGEDTQYF. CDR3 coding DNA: TGCAGTGCTAGAGATTACCAGGGGGAAGATACGCAGTATTTT.

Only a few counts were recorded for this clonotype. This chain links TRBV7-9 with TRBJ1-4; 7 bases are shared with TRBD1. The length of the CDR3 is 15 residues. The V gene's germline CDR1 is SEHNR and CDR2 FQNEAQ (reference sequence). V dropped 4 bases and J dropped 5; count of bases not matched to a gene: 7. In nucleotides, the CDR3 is TGTGCCAGCAGCTCCTCTGGGACAGCCAATGAAAAACTGTTTTTT. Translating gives CASSSSGTANEKLFF.

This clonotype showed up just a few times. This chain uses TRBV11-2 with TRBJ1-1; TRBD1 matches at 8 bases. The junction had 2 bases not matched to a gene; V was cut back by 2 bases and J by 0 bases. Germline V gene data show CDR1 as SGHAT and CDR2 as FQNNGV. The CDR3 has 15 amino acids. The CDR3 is CASSLQGAVNTEAFF. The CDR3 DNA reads TGTGCCAGCAGCTTACAGGGGGCGGTGAACACTGAAGCTTTCTTT.

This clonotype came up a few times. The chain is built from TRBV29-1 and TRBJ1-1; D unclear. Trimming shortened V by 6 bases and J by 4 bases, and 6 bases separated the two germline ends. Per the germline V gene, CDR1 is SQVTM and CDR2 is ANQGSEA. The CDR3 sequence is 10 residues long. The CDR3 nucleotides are TGCAGCGTCGTGAGCACTGAAGCTTTCTTT. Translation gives CSVVSTEAFF.

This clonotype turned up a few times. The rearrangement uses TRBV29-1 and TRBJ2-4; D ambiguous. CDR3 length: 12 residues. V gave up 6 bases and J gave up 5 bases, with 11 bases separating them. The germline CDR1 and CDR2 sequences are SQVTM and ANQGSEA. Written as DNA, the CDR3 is TGCAGCGTCCGGACCGGGCAAAACATTCAGTACTTC. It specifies CSVRTGQNIQYF.